This TCR beta chain comes out of a study of T cell responses to AZD1222 COVID-19 vaccine. Points from the study as a whole: Following two doses of AZD1222, Spike-specific TCR breadth and depth rose. The span of vaccine-associated CD4 TCRs extended across spike, with dominance at 160-218 and 743-854. At study baseline, merely roughly 6 AZD1222 recipients were seropositive. Females outnumbered males among donors, who were mostly white British; clonal diversity was possibly underestimated.

With respect to this clone: Its antigen is as yet unknown.

Sequencing was performed with immunoSEQ multiplex PCR; in TCRdb, only in-frame clones are kept and a portion is missing. The top ten hold around 10% of the sample, which has 120,000 or so clones, 85% to 90% seen once. The CDR3 totals 13 residues. Germline lookup yields CDR1 MNHEY and CDR2 SMNVEV (reference sequence). V gave up 0 bases and J gave up 4 bases, with 6 bases separating them. The source material was peripheral blood, sampled on day 0 of MenACWY control vaccination. The receptor's source is an adult in good health. The chain combines TRBV27 with TRBJ1-1; D ambiguous. The CDR3 nucleotides read TGTGCCAGCAGTTTATCGGAACTCACTGAAGCTTTCTTT. This gives the protein CASSLSELTEAFF.